The clone carrying this TCR beta chain was detected ten times or more. Its specificity is unknown. The data are from a study of T cells in Graves' hyperthyroidism and ophthalmopathy. Study-wide findings and caveats: Ophthalmopathy and stable hyperthyroidism were told apart by a 13 V-J model.

The PBMCs studied were ones that came from about 10 ml fresh peripheral blood. The source material, RNA transcripts, was used to amplify TCR beta CDR3 regions. First-round RT-PCR of the TCR CDR3 relied on the HTBI primer set. In TCRdb, the multiplex PCR reads were re-called with MiXCR into one record per CDR3 protein. The sample contains some 690,000 distinct CDR3 sequences, roughly 17% of which appear only once. There are 13 residues in the CDR3. V lost 5 bases and J 4 bases, leaving 10 bases between the germline ends. CDR1 is SGHTA, CDR2 FQGNSA, per germline. The chain couples TRBV7-2 to TRBJ2-3; TRBD1 might be the D (5 bases). Sequencing used blood. The sequence derives from a man aged 50-60 years with Graves' hyperthyroidism. The CDR3 sequence is CASSAQGPDTQYF. The CDR3 DNA reads TGTGCCAGCAGCGCCCAGGGTCCAGATACGCAGTATTTT.